Sequencing of this T cell receptor beta chain was carried out in a study of lung T cells in sarcoidosis with Löfgren's syndrome (dated by TCRdb to the late 2010s). With respect to the entire study: Sarcoidosis was characterized as a granulomatous, predominantly pulmonary disease marked by accumulation of CD4+ T cells in bronchoalveolar lavage fluid. The repertoire analyses centered on Lofgren's syndrome patients. What the authors observed across the whole study: CDR3 motifs in TRAV12-1 and TRBV2 were reported to be shared across several Lofgren's syndrome patients, which suggests public CD4+ TCR repertoires. Recognition of a sarcoidosis-associated antigen was only suggested, and the antigen itself remained putative and was not identified. In alphabeta pairing analysis, TRAV12-1 was found to pair preferentially with TRBV2, and CDR3 homology was shown by the resulting paired TCRs. In Lofgren's syndrome patients, relative to control subjects, TRAV12-1 and TRBV2 were reported to be the most expanded V gene segments.

This clonotype is assessed as large (0.1 to 1%). It has no known antigen specificity. No base quality values were provided; no much bigger clone lies one nucleotide off. From its cysteine to its phenylalanine, the CDR3 spans 14 amino acids. The retained sequence is limited to the CDR3, 42 bases, with the frame set at the first base. V and J are truncated by 1 base and 8 bases respectively, leaving an intervening sequence of 14 bases. In the germline V gene, CDR1 corresponds to MNHNS and CDR2 to SASEGT. The reads were generated on an Illumina MiSeq. TCRdb handled the public reads itself, with Q25 trimming in fastp and clone calling in MiXCR, and kept productive beta chains. Identical CDR3 protein sequences are pooled into one entry, listed with their most common genes and DNA. Here the sample has 1,000 or so distinct CDR3 sequences; 22% occur a single time. Of the sample, 14% is held by the ten largest clones.

This chain is built from TRBV6-1 and TRBJ1-2; TRBD1 could be the D gene, as 5 bases match. The receptor was isolated from a human donor with sarcoidosis (Löfgren's syndrome or another form), or a control subject (not recorded which). Sample: CD4+ T cells from PBMCs. The sequence in DNA is TGTGCCAGCAGTGAAGACGGCAGGGAATACGGCTACACCTTC. Its coded protein is CASSEDGREYGYTF.